Given below is one T cell receptor beta chain in context. The antigen remains unidentified. This sample's treatment: approximately 9-day PBMC culture with coronavirus spike peptide pools or control peptides (ViraFEST assay). After being plated at 1.5 million to 2 million per well, PBMCs were cultured with 9 to 10 IU/ml IL-2 and 10 ug/ml peptide pools. The Oncomine TCR Beta short-read assay generated sequence data from the DNA of cultured CD4+ T cells. TCRdb independently ran MiXCR on the PCR reads; one entry per CDR3 protein. The sample has 9,500 to 13,000 distinct CDR3 sequences, over 20% seen once. The data are from a study of vaccination and CD4 T cells after COVID-19. This CDR3 is 18 amino acids long. Trimming pared 0 bases from V and 5 bases from J, leaving 24 bases between. The V gene's germline CDR1 is DFQATT and CDR2 SNEGSKA (reference sequence).

This chain joins TRBV20-1 and TRBJ2-3; unclear D gene. The source material was CD4+ T cells from blood, cultured in vitro, sampled before SARS-CoV-2 vaccination. This TCR was recovered from a human donor who received a COVID-19 vaccine. CDR3 sequence (DNA): TGCAGTGCTAGAGAGGTTAAACCGGGCTGGTCGTGGAAAGATACGCAGTATTTT. Its protein is CSAREVKPGWSWKDTQYF.